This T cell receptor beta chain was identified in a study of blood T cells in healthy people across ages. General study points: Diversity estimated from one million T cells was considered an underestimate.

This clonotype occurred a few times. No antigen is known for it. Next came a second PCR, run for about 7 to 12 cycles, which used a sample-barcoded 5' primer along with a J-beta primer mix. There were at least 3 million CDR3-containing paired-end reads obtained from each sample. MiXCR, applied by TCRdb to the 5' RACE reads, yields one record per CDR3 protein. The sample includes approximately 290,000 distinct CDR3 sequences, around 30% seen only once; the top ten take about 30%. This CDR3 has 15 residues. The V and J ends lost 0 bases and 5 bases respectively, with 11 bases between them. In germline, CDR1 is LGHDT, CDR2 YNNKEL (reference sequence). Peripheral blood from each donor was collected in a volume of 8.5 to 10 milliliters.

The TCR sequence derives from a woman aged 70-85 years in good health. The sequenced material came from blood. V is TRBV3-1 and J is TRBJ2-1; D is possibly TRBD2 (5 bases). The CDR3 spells CASSQEWELDNEQFF. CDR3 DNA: TGTGCCAGCAGCCAAGAGTGGGAGCTCGACAATGAGCAGTTCTTC.